The 11 T cell receptor beta chains in this list originate from one sample, sequenced in a study of T cell changes during pregnancy in multiple sclerosis. Sequencing was performed with immunoSEQ multiplex PCR; in TCRdb, only in-frame clones are kept and a portion is missing. The data contain about 57,000 clones, 89% of them singletons. The sequences come from peripheral blood, collected after pregnancy. The origin of the receptors is a female donor with multiple sclerosis, enrolled in a pregnancy study.

The V and J genes are TRBV5-4 and TRBJ2-1; D might be TRBD2 (6 bases). This CDR3 comprises 15 residues. Germline loops: CDR1 SGHNT, CDR2 YYREEE (reference sequence). The V gene lost 4 bases and the J gene lost 10 bases, with 21 bases spanning the gap. CDR3 nucleotide sequence: TGTGCCAGCAGCGCCTCCGGGACTTTATCATCCGAGCAGTTCTTC. Protein product: CASSASGTLSSEQFF.

CDR3 nucleotides: TGTGCCAGCAGCTTTCGGTATCAGGGGCTCAATCAGCCCCAGCATTTT. Encoded protein: CASSFRYQGLNQPQHF. The chain recombines TRBV5-5 with TRBJ1-5, with TRBD1 as a possible D gene (6 bases). This CDR3 has 16 residues. V was pared by 2 bases and J by 3 bases, with 15 bases between. In germline, CDR1 is SGHKS, CDR2 YYEKEE (reference sequence). The complete variable domain, with remaining parts taken from reference TRBV5-5 and TRBJ1-5, reads DAGVTQSPTHLIKTRGQQVTLRCSPISGHKSVSWYQQVLGQGPQFIFQYYEKEERGRGNFPDRFSARQFPNYSSELNVNALLLGDSALYLCASSFRYQGLNQPQHFGDGTRLSIL.

This rearrangement joins TRBV19 to TRBJ2-1, with 11 bases identical to TRBD2. The germline V gene encodes CDR1 LNHDA and CDR2 SQIVND (reference sequence). The CDR3 has 18 residues. V shed 6 bases and J 5 bases; nucleotides not matched to a gene: 15. Written as DNA, the CDR3 is TGTGCCAGTAGGGGGGGGCCCCGGCTAGCGGGGGGCCACAATGAGCAGTTCTTC. Amino acid sequence: CASRGGPRLAGGHNEQFF.

Comments on this clone: One end of the junction is discordant with germline, which a read error may explain. The chain carries TRBV5-1 and TRBJ2-1; TRBD2 agrees at 9 bases. This CDR3 region has 16 residues. Germline V lookup: CDR1 SGHRS, CDR2 YFSETQ. The DNA of the CDR3 is TGCGCCGGCAGCTTAAATAGCGGGGGTTCATACAATGAGCAGTTCTTC. As protein: CAGSLNSGGSYNEQFF.

J is TRBJ2-3 and V is TRBV7-2, with 9 bases fitting TRBD2. Germline loops: CDR1 SGHTA, CDR2 FQGNSA. The CDR3 sequence is 16 residues long. The V gene end was trimmed by 2 bases and the J gene end by 1 base; junction bases not matched to a gene: 4. The CDR3 sequence: CASSLRAGGRTDTQYF. The DNA of the CDR3 is TGTGCCAGCAGCTTAAGAGCGGGGGGCCGCACAGATACGCAGTATTTT.

The genes are TRBV28 and TRBJ1-3; the D gene is possibly TRBD1 (5 bases). V was pared by 6 bases and J by 4 bases, with 10 bases between. Germline V gene lookup returns CDR1 MDHEN and CDR2 SYDVKM. CDR3 size: 13 residues. CDR3 sequence reads: CASRGRPGNTIYF. The CDR3 bases are TGTGCCAGCAGGGGGCGGCCCGGAAACACCATATATTTT.

Comment on this clone: The sample has other DNA sequences that encode this CDR3 too. The rearrangement links TRBV7-9 to TRBJ2-3; TRBD2 might be the D (6 bases). Germline V lookup: CDR1 SEHNR, CDR2 FQNEAQ (reference sequence). Trimming took 5 bases from V and 4 from J, leaving 10 bases between them. There are 13 residues in the CDR3. In DNA form, the CDR3 reads TGTGCCAGCAGCCCCTCGGGGGCAGATACGCAGTATTTT. This gives the protein CASSPSGADTQYF.

The chain links TRBV19 to TRBJ2-7; TRBD2 matches 7 bases. The CDR3 length is 14 residues. The V gene end was trimmed by 3 bases and the J gene end by 2 bases; junction bases not matched to a gene: 4. The germline V gene encodes CDR1 LNHDA and CDR2 SQIVND (reference sequence). The CDR3 loop is CASSMASGAYEQYF. CDR3 sequence (DNA): TGTGCCAGTAGTATGGCTAGCGGAGCCTACGAGCAGTACTTC.

The chain carries TRBV7-2 and TRBJ1-5; maybe TRBD1 (5 bases). The germline gives CDR1 SGHTA, CDR2 FQGNSA. The ends were cut back, 1 base at V and 6 bases at J, with 7 bases in the middle. The CDR3 is 13 amino acids. CDR3 DNA: TGTGCCAGCAGCTTAGAAGGGGTTCAGCCCCAGCATTTT. Its translation: CASSLEGVQPQHF.

The chain has TRBV11-3 and TRBJ2-3; possible D gene TRBD1, 6 bases. From germline, CDR1 is SGHNT and CDR2 YENEEA. This CDR3 has 14 residues. The V and J ends lost 0 bases and 6 bases respectively, with 10 bases between them. CDR3 nucleotide sequence: TGTGCCAGCAGCTTAGAGGGGGCAGGGGATACGCAGTATTTT. Protein product: CASSLEGAGDTQYF.

This rearrangement joins TRBV18 to TRBJ2-7; no clear D. The CDR3 consists of 15 residues. V lost 1 base to trimming and J lost 5 bases, with 15 bases between them. Germline lookup yields CDR1 KGHSH and CDR2 LQKENI. In DNA, the CDR3 is TGTGCCAGCTCACCACAGGTGGGCGCCACGGACGAGCAGTACTTC. This sequence encodes CASSPQVGATDEQYF.